What follows describes a single TCR beta chain. This sample is part of a study of tissue T cells after allogeneic stem cell transplantation. The repertoire was sequenced with immunoSEQ multiplex PCR; TCRdb's copy has only in-frame clones and lacks some. This table holds 26,000 or so clones, about 90% found once. This sequence was found in a male donor aged 60 or over who later had graft-versus-host disease after an allogeneic stem cell transplant. The sample in question was blood, obtained before transplantation.

DNA of the CDR3: TGTGCCACCAAACAGGGGGCAGGGAACACCGGGGAGCTGTTTTTT. Its translation: CATKQGAGNTGELFF. This chain joins TRBV24-1 and TRBJ2-2, with TRBD1 matching 9 bases. Looked up from germline, CDR1 is KGHDR and CDR2 is SFDVKD. V shed 8 bases, J shed 1 base, and the junction held 4 bases outside the gene matches. The CDR3 runs 15 residues.